These 6 T cell receptor beta chains share one sample of origin, sequenced in a study of spatial heterogeneity in lung cancer. Time point described: sample taken at primary tumor resection. From tumor, nontumor lung or frozen PBMC, whole RNA was taken unsorted for sequencing. One entry per CDR3 protein, called by TCRdb with MiXCR from the 5' RACE reads. Here the sample spans about 13,000 distinct CDR3 sequences, 5% to 6% being singletons. This material consisted of lung tumor tissue, taken at surgery. These receptors all stem from a human donor with early-stage non-small cell lung cancer.

This clonotype was detected ten times or more. This beta chain is off target for a library built for alpha chains, so its abundance means little. The chain combines TRBV7-2 with TRBJ2-1; TRBD2 agrees at 12 bases. The ends lost 4 bases at V and 12 bases at J; junction bases unmatched: 7. The CDR3 consists of 14 residues. CDR1 SGHTA and CDR2 FQGNSA come from the germline V gene. The CDR3 reads CASSSGLAGPPQFF. CDR3 in DNA: TGTGCCAGCAGCTCGGGACTAGCGGGCCCCCCGCAGTTCTTC.

There are many counts of this clonotype. Mismatch with germline at one junction end may stem from a read error. The library was designed around alpha chains, so this beta chain is a stray read whose abundance carries little weight. The V and J genes are TRBV12-3 or TRBV12-4 and TRBJ1-1; tentative D call: TRBD1 (5 bases). The CDR3 is 14 residues long. The CDR3 DNA sequence: TGTGCCAGCAGTTTGGGACCCCTGAACCCTGAAGCTTTCTTT. Protein sequence: CASSLGPLNPEAFF.

This clonotype was recorded at least ten times. The size of this beta chain means little, since it is a stray read in a library made for alpha chains. The V and J genes are TRBV29-1 and TRBJ2-7; D is unclear. Trimming stripped 4 bases from V and 3 bases from J, with 10 bases between. CDR1 and CDR2 (germline): SQVTM, ANQGSEA. The CDR3 runs to 12 residues. In DNA form, the CDR3 reads TGCAGCGTTGTAGGGAACCACTACGAGCAGTACTTC. Residues: CSVVGNHYEQYF.

This clonotype was seen a handful of times. This beta chain is a stray sequence in a library constructed for alpha chains; its clone size is not meaningful. The V and J genes are TRBV18 and TRBJ1-1, with 7 bases matching TRBD1. Germline V gene sequence: CDR1 KGHSH, CDR2 LQKENI. Losses at the gene ends were 6 bases for V and 6 bases for J; bases not matched to a gene: 4. The CDR3 loop spans 12 amino acids. CDR3 loop: CASSGTAAEAFF. The CDR3 DNA is TGTGCCAGCTCCGGGACAGCGGCTGAAGCTTTCTTT.

This clonotype was detected ten times or more. For a library built for alpha chains, this beta chain is a stray read; little rests on its size. This rearrangement joins TRBV10-2 to TRBJ2-1, with 11 bases matching TRBD2. CDR3 length: 15 residues. Germline loops: CDR1 WSHSY, CDR2 SAAADI. V dropped 3 bases and J dropped 8; count of bases not matched to a gene: 6. The CDR3 coding sequence is TGCGCCAGCAGTGAAGGGACTAGCGGTCACGATGAGCAGTTCTTC. Protein: CASSEGTSGHDEQFF.

This clonotype was recorded many times. This beta chain lies outside the target of a library built for alpha chains; its clone size means little. The V gene is TRBV20-1, the J gene TRBJ1-3; 7 nucleotides agree with TRBD1. The CDR3 length is 13 residues. The ends lost 6 bases at V and 2 bases at J; junction bases unmatched: 4. CDR1 is DFQATT and CDR2 is SNEGSKA in the germline V gene (reference sequence). The CDR3 DNA reads as TGCAGTGCCCCTCAGGGGGCTGGAAACACCATATATTTT. It translates to CSAPQGAGNTIYF.